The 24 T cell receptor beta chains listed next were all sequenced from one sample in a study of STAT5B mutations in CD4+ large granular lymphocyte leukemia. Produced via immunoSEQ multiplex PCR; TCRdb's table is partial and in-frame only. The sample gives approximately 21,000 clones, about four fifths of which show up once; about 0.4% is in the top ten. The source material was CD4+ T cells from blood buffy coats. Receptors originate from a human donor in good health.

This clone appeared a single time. CDR3 bases: TGTGCCAGTAGTAGGGACAGGGCGAGCAATCAGCCCCAGCATTTT. This codes for CASSRDRASNQPQHF. The V and J genes are TRBV19 and TRBJ1-5, with 9 bases aligning to TRBD1. J lost 1 base, V lost 4 bases, and 2 bases had no gene match. Germline values: CDR1 LNHDA, CDR2 SQIVND (reference sequence). CDR3 length equals 15 residues.

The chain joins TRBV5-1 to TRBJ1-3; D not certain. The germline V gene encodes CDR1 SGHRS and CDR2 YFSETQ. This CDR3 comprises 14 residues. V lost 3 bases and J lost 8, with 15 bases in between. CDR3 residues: CASSSDGARDTIYF. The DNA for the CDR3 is TGCGCCAGCAGCTCCGACGGTGCCCGAGACACCATATATTTT.

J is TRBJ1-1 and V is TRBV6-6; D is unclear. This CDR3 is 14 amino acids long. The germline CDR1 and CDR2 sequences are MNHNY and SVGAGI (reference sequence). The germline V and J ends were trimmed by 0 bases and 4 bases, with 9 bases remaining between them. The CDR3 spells CASSYSEGSTEAFF. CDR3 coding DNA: TGTGCCAGCAGTTACTCGGAGGGAAGCACTGAAGCTTTCTTT.

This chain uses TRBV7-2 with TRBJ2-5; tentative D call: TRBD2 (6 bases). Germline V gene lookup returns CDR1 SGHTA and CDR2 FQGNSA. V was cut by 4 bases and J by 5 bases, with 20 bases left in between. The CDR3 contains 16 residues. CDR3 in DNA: TGTGCCAGCAGCTATCCGGACGTTACCCGGGGGGAGACCCAGTACTTC. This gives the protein CASSYPDVTRGETQYF.

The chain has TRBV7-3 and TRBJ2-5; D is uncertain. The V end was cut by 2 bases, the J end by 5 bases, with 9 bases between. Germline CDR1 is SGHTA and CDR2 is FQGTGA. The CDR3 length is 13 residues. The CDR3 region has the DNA TGTGCCAGCAGCTTAGGGGTTGGCGAGACCCAGTACTTC. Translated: CASSLGVGETQYF.

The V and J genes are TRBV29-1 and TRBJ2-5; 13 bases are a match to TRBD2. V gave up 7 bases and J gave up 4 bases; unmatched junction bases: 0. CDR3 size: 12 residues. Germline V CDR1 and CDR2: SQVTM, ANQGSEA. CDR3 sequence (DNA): TGCAGCGGACTAGCGGGAGGAGAGACCCAGTACTTC. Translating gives CSGLAGGETQYF.

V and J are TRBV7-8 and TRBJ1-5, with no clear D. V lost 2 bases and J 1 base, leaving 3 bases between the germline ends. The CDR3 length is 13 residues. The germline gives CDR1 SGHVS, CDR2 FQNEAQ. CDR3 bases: TGTGCCAGCAGCTTAATCAGCAATCAGCCCCAGCATTTT. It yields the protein CASSLISNQPQHF.

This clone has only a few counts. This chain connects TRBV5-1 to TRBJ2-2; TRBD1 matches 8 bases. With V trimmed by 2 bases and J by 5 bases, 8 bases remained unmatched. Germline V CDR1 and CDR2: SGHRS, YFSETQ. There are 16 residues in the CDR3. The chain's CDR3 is CASSFETGDLTGELFF. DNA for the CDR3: TGCGCCAGCAGCTTCGAGACAGGGGACTTGACCGGGGAGCTGTTTTTT. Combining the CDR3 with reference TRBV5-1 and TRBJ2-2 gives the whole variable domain KAGVTQTPRYLIKTRGQQVTLSCSPISGHRSVSWYQQTPGQGLQFLFEYFSETQRNKGNFPGRFSGRQFSNSRSEMNVSTLELGDSALYLCASSFETGDLTGELFFGEGSRLTVL.

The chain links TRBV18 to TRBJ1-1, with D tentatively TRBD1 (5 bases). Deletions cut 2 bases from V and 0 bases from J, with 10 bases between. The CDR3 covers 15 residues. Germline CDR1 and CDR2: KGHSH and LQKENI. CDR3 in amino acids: CASSPDPGMNTEAFF. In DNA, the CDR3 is TGTGCCAGCTCACCAGATCCAGGGATGAACACTGAAGCTTTCTTT.

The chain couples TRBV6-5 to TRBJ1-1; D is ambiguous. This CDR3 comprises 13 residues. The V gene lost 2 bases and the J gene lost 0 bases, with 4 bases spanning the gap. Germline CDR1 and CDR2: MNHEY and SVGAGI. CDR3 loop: CASSYVLNTEAFF. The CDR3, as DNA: TGTGCCAGCAGTTACGTCTTGAACACTGAAGCTTTCTTT.

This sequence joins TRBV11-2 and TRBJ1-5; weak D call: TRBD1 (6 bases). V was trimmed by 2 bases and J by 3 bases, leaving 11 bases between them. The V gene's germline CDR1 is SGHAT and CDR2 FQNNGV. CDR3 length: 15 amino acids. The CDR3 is CASSLSQGINQPQHF. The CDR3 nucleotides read TGTGCCAGCAGCTTATCACAGGGCATCAATCAGCCCCAGCATTTT.

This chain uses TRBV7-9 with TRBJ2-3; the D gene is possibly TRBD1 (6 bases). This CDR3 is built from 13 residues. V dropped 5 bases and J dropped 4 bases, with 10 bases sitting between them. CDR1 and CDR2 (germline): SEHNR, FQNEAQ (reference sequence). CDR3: CASSVQGPDTQYF. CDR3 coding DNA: TGTGCCAGCAGCGTACAGGGTCCAGATACGCAGTATTTT.

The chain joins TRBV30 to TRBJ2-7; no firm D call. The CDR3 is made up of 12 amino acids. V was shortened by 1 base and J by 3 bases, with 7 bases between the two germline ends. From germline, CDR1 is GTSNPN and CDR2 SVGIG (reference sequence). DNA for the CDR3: TGTGCCTGGAGTGCCCCCAGCTACGAGCAGTACTTC. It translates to CAWSAPSYEQYF.

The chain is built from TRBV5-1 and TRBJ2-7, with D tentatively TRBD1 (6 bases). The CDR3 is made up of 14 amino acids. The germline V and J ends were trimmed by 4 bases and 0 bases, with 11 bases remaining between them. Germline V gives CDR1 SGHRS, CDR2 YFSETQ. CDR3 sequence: CASSLGQNSYEQYF. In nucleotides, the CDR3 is TGCGCCAGCAGCCTCGGACAGAACTCCTACGAGCAGTACTTC. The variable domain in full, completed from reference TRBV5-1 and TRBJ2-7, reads KAGVTQTPRYLIKTRGQQVTLSCSPISGHRSVSWYQQTPGQGLQFLFEYFSETQRNKGNFPGRFSGRQFSNSRSEMNVSTLELGDSALYLCASSLGQNSYEQYFGPGTRLTVT.

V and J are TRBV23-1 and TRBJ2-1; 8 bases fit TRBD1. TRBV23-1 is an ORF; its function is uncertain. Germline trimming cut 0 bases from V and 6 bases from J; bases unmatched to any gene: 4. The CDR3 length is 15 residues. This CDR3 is CASSQSWTGRNEQFF. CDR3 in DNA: TGCGCCAGCAGTCAATCGTGGACAGGGCGCAATGAGCAGTTCTTC.

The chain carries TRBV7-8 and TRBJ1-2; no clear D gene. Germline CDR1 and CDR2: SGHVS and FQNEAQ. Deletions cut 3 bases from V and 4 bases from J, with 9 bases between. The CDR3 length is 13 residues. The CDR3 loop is CASSLRSFYGYTF. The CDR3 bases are TGTGCCAGCAGCTTGAGAAGCTTCTATGGCTACACCTTC.

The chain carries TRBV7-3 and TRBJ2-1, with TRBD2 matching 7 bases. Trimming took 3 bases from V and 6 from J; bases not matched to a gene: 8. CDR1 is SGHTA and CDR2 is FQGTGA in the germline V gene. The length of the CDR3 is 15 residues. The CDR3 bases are TGTGCCAGCAGCTTCGGAGCGGGGTCGATCAATGAGCAGTTCTTC. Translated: CASSFGAGSINEQFF.

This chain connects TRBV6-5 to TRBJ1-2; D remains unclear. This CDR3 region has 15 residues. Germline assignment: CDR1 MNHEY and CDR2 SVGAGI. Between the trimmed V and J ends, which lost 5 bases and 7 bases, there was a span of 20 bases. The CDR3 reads CASSPLERTLGGYTF. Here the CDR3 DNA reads TGTGCCAGCAGTCCCCTAGAAAGGACGCTGGGTGGCTACACCTTC.

The CDR3 here is CASSLAGTRGSYNEQFF. In DNA, the CDR3 is TGTGCCAGCAGCTTAGCCGGGACTAGAGGCTCCTACAATGAGCAGTTCTTC. The chain recombines TRBV7-6 with TRBJ2-1; TRBD2 matches at 8 bases. This CDR3 is built from 17 residues. V was clipped by 0 bases and J by 0 bases; unmatched bases: 4. Germline V gene sequence: CDR1 SGHVS, CDR2 FNYEAQ.

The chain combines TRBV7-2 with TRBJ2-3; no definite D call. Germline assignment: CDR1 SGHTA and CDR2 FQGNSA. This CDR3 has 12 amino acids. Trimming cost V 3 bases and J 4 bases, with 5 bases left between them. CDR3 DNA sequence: TGTGCCAGCAGCTTCGAGGCAGATACGCAGTATTTT. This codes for CASSFEADTQYF.

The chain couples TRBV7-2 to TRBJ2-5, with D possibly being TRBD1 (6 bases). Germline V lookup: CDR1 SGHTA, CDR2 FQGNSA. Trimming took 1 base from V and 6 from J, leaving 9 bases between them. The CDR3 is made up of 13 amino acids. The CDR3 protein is CASSLDRAKTQYF. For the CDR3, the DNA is TGTGCCAGCAGCTTAGACAGGGCTAAGACCCAGTACTTC.

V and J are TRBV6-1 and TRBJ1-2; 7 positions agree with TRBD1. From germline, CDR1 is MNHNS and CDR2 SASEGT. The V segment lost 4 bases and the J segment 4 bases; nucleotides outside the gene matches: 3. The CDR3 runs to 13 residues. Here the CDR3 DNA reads TGTGCCAGCAGTGTGGGACAGCGCTATGGCTACACCTTC. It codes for CASSVGQRYGYTF.

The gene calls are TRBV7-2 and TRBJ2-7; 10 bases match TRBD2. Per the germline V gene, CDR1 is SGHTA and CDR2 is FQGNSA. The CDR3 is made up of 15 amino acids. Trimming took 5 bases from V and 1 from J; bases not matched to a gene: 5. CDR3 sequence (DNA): TGTGCCAGCAGCCTTGAGCGGGGGGGGTCCTACGAGCAGTACTTC. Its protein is CASSLERGGSYEQYF.

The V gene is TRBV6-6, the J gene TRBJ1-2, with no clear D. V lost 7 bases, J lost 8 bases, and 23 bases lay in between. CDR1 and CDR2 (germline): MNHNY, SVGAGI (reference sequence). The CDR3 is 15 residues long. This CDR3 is CASILSGAATGGYTF. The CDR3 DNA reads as TGTGCCAGCATCTTGAGCGGCGCCGCAACTGGGGGCTACACCTTC.